The 24 T cell receptor beta chains given below trace back to one sample, sequenced in a study of T cell changes during pregnancy in multiple sclerosis. Here immunoSEQ multiplex PCR was the method, and the copy in TCRdb shows in-frame clones only, minus some. The profile shows more than 60,000 clones, about 91% of them singletons. The input for sequencing was peripheral blood, taken before pregnancy. Receptor source: a female donor with multiple sclerosis, enrolled in a pregnancy study.

The V gene is TRBV11-2, the J gene TRBJ2-2, with 7 bases matching TRBD2. This CDR3 spans 15 amino acids. The germline CDR1 and CDR2 sequences are SGHAT and FQNNGV. After removal of 1 base from V and 1 base from J, the junction contained 0 bases not matched to a gene. The chain's CDR3 is CASSLAGGNTGELFF. For the CDR3, the DNA is TGTGCCAGCAGCTTAGCGGGAGGGAACACCGGGGAGCTGTTTTTT.

The chain carries TRBV7-8 and TRBJ2-3; TRBD2 is a possible D gene (6 bases). CDR1 SGHVS and CDR2 FQNEAQ come from the germline V gene. V lost 1 base and J 5 bases, leaving 10 bases between the germline ends. The CDR3 is made up of 14 amino acids. CDR3 residues: CASSLGGGEDTQYF. The CDR3 DNA follows: TGTGCCAGCAGCTTAGGTGGAGGGGAAGATACGCAGTATTTT. Full variable domain (rest looked up from reference TRBV7-8 and TRBJ2-3): GAGVSQSPRYKVAKRGQDVALRCDPISGHVSLFWYQQALGQGPEFLTYFQNEAQLDKSGLPSDRFFAERPEGSVSTLKIQRTQQEDSAVYLCASSLGGGEDTQYFGPGTRLTVL.

This chain joins TRBV30 and TRBJ1-1; possible D gene TRBD1, 5 bases. The V gene lost 2 bases and the J gene lost 8 bases, with 24 bases spanning the gap. Germline V gene data show CDR1 as GTSNPN and CDR2 as SVGIG (reference sequence). The CDR3 covers 16 residues. In nucleotides, the CDR3 is TGTGCCTGGAGTAAGGGACTCCTATCTTCACAGGTAGAAGCTTTCTTT. Translating it yields CAWSKGLLSSQVEAFF.

V is TRBV7-9 and J is TRBJ1-2, with TRBD1 as a possible D gene (6 bases). Looked up from germline, CDR1 is SEHNR and CDR2 is FQNEAQ (reference sequence). V was cut by 5 bases and J by 7 bases, with 8 bases left in between. The CDR3 is 11 amino acids. CDR3 residues: CASSIRGGYTF. The CDR3, as DNA: TGTGCCAGCAGCATCAGGGGTGGCTACACCTTC. Drawing the rest from reference TRBV7-9 and TRBJ1-2, the complete variable domain is DTGVSQNPRHKITKRGQNVTFRCDPISEHNRLYWYRQTLGQGPEFLTYFQNEAQLEKSRLLSDRFSAERPKGSFSTLEIQRTEQGDSAMYLCASSIRGGYTFGSGTRLTVV.

The chain is built from TRBV7-4 and TRBJ2-2, with D possibly being TRBD2 (6 bases). Germline V gene data show CDR1 as SGHVT and CDR2 as SQSDAQ. Trimming cost V 0 bases and J 2 bases, with 10 bases left between them. This CDR3 comprises 16 residues. The chain's CDR3 is CASSLAGGANTGELFF. CDR3 nucleotide sequence: TGTGCCAGCAGCTTAGCGGGGGGTGCAAACACCGGGGAGCTGTTTTTT.

The chain uses TRBV19 and TRBJ1-1; D not certain. The ends were cut back, 4 bases at V and 6 bases at J, with 21 bases in the middle. The germline gives CDR1 LNHDA, CDR2 SQIVND (reference sequence). The CDR3 sequence is 16 residues long. This CDR3 is CASSTPWTLEPAEAFF. As DNA, the CDR3 is TGTGCCAGTAGTACCCCTTGGACTCTCGAGCCCGCTGAAGCTTTCTTT.

The table lists this clone with a count of one. The J gene is TRBJ2-3, the V gene TRBV6-4; 14 bases match TRBD2. This CDR3 region has 16 residues. Trimming took 4 bases from V and 1 from J; bases not matched to a gene: 1. Germline CDR1 reads MRHNA; CDR2 reads SNTAGT. The CDR3 loop reads CASSAGLAGGTDTQYF. CDR3 bases: TGTGCCAGCAGTGCGGGACTAGCGGGGGGCACAGATACGCAGTATTTT.

CDR3 DNA: TGTGCCAGCAGCTTAGCTGGGACTAGCGCCCAAGAGACCCAGTACTTC. Encoded protein: CASSLAGTSAQETQYF. This rearrangement joins TRBV7-2 to TRBJ2-5, with 10 bases lining up with TRBD2. V shed 0 bases, J shed 1 base, and the junction held 2 bases outside the gene matches. CDR1 and CDR2 (germline): SGHTA, FQGNSA. CDR3 size: 16 residues.

This clone was observed many times. The chain links TRBV6-4 to TRBJ2-3; 8 nucleotides match TRBD2. Trimming at V came to 3 bases and at J to 1 base, leaving 0 bases not matched to a gene. The germline V gene has CDR1 MRHNA and CDR2 SNTAGT. The CDR3 spans 14 residues. CDR3 sequence reads: CASSERGGTDTQYF. CDR3 coding DNA: TGTGCCAGCAGTGAGCGGGGGGGCACAGATACGCAGTATTTT.

The genes are TRBV4-3 and TRBJ1-2; D gene uncertain. The CDR3 is 15 residues long. V was cut by 0 bases and J by 4 bases, with 12 bases left in between. From germline, CDR1 is LGHNA and CDR2 YSLEER. DNA of the CDR3: TGCGCCAGCAGCCAAGATAAGGCAGGATTCTATGGCTACACCTTC. Residues: CASSQDKAGFYGYTF.

The CDR3 protein is CASRNDRGGNSPLHF. The DNA for the CDR3 is TGTGCCAGCAGGAACGACAGGGGGGGAAATTCACCCCTCCACTTT. The chain employs TRBV2 and TRBJ1-6; 9 bases line up with TRBD1. The junction had 7 bases not matched to a gene; V was cut back by 6 bases and J by 7 bases. This CDR3 contains 15 residues. Germline values: CDR1 SNHLY, CDR2 FYNNEI.

The chain has TRBV4-3 and TRBJ1-1; a possible D gene is TRBD1 (5 bases). Germline CDR1 and CDR2: LGHNA and YSLEER. V dropped 0 bases and J dropped 7 bases, with 9 bases sitting between them. The CDR3 spans 13 residues. The CDR3 spells CASSQDTGGEAFF. DNA of the CDR3: TGCGCCAGCAGCCAAGATACCGGGGGTGAAGCTTTCTTT.

This rearrangement joins TRBV19 to TRBJ1-1; TRBD1 matches at 8 bases. Germline lookup yields CDR1 LNHDA and CDR2 SQIVND (reference sequence). The length of the CDR3 is 15 residues. The trim removed 2 bases at V and 5 bases at J, leaving 7 bases unmatched. Here the CDR3 reads CASSIYGQGGTEAFF. The CDR3, as DNA: TGTGCCAGTAGTATATACGGACAGGGCGGTACTGAAGCTTTCTTT.

The CDR3 coding sequence is TGTGCCAGCAGCCCACCCCGGGGAGCTAGGAACGAGCAGTACTTC. The encoded protein is CASSPPRGARNEQYF. The chain carries TRBV21-1 and TRBJ2-7; TRBD2 is taken as the D call from the table, unchecked against the DNA. TRBV21-1 is noted as a pseudogene. This CDR3 has 15 residues.

The chain recombines TRBV1 with TRBJ2-2; the table's D call of TRBD2 was not tested on the DNA. TRBV1 is a known pseudogene. CDR3 length: 18 amino acids. CDR3 sequence (DNA): TGCACCAGCAGCCAAGTAAGATATCTAGCGGGAAGCACCGGGGAGCTGTTTTTT. Translating it yields CTSSQVRYLAGSTGELFF.

V usage is TRBV5-1 and J usage is TRBJ2-7, with 9 bases that match TRBD1. The ends lost 1 base at V and 6 bases at J; junction bases unmatched: 5. Germline-derived CDR1 and CDR2 are SGHRS and YFSETQ. This CDR3 is 14 amino acids long. CDR3 DNA: TGCGCCAGCAGCTTGATACAGGGGGCTGGCGAGCAGTACTTC. It translates to CASSLIQGAGEQYF.

The chain combines TRBV5-4 with TRBJ1-2; 9 bases agree with TRBD1. The CDR3 has 15 amino acids. V trimming: 4 bases; J trimming: 6 bases; junction bases outside the gene matches: 10. Germline assignment: CDR1 SGHNT and CDR2 YYREEE (reference sequence). CDR3 in amino acids: CASSGRRQGEDGYTF. The CDR3 DNA reads as TGTGCCAGCAGCGGGAGGAGACAGGGGGAAGATGGCTACACCTTC.

The chain has TRBV18 and TRBJ1-4, with TRBD1 as a possible D gene (5 bases). Deletions cut 2 bases from V and 0 bases from J, with 10 bases between. The CDR3 covers 16 residues. Germline lookup yields CDR1 KGHSH and CDR2 LQKENI. CDR3: CASSPTGEATNEKLFF. CDR3 in DNA: TGTGCCAGCTCACCAACGGGGGAAGCAACTAATGAAAAACTGTTTTTT.

The chain carries TRBV7-9 and TRBJ1-5; D not resolved. V was trimmed by 8 bases and J by 0 bases, leaving 20 bases between them. The CDR3 consists of 17 residues. Germline CDR1 SEHNR, CDR2 FQNEAQ (reference sequence). CDR3 sequence reads: CASHLRQDFNSNQPQHF. In DNA, the CDR3 is TGTGCCAGCCATCTCCGGCAGGATTTCAATAGCAATCAGCCCCAGCATTTT.

In its sample, this clone was seen once. The chain is built from TRBV30 and TRBJ1-1, with D unclear. CDR1 GTSNPN and CDR2 SVGIG come from the germline V gene (reference sequence). The CDR3 contains 14 residues. V lost 2 bases and J lost 3, with 13 bases in between. The CDR3: CAWSLGRGDTEAFF. The CDR3 coding sequence is TGTGCCTGGAGTTTGGGCCGGGGAGACACTGAAGCTTTCTTT.

The V call is TRBV9, the J call TRBJ2-6; D remains ambiguous. V was trimmed by 0 bases and J by 0 bases, leaving 7 bases between them. From germline, CDR1 is SGDLS and CDR2 YYNGEE. The CDR3 contains 16 residues. CDR3 residues: CASSVVVSSGANVLTF. The DNA for the CDR3 is TGTGCCAGCAGCGTAGTCGTTAGCTCTGGGGCCAACGTCCTGACTTTC.

The rearrangement links TRBV7-2 to TRBJ2-2; 9 bases map to TRBD2. Looked up from germline, CDR1 is SGHTA and CDR2 is FQGNSA. The junction had 11 bases not matched to a gene; V was cut back by 5 bases and J by 1 base. The CDR3 consists of 18 residues. The CDR3 protein is CASSPLTLAGVNTGELFF. DNA for the CDR3: TGTGCCAGCAGCCCCCTAACCTTAGCGGGGGTGAACACCGGGGAGCTGTTTTTT.

The V call is TRBV5-1, the J call TRBJ1-6; no clear D. Germline values: CDR1 SGHRS, CDR2 YFSETQ. CDR3 length equals 14 residues. With 1 base removed from V and 9 bases from J, the gap between germline ends came to 11 bases. CDR3 amino acids: CASSLTPPGSPLHF. The DNA of the CDR3 is TGCGCCAGCAGCTTGACTCCGCCCGGTTCACCCCTCCACTTT.

The CDR3 protein is CASSEGTGVTYEQYF. The CDR3 DNA reads TGTGCCAGCAGTGAAGGGACAGGGGTTACCTACGAGCAGTACTTC. The rearrangement joins TRBV6-1 to TRBJ2-7; 9 positions agree with TRBD1. In germline, CDR1 is MNHNS, CDR2 SASEGT. Unmatched junction bases numbered 3, after V lost 1 base and J lost 2 bases. The CDR3 contains 15 residues.